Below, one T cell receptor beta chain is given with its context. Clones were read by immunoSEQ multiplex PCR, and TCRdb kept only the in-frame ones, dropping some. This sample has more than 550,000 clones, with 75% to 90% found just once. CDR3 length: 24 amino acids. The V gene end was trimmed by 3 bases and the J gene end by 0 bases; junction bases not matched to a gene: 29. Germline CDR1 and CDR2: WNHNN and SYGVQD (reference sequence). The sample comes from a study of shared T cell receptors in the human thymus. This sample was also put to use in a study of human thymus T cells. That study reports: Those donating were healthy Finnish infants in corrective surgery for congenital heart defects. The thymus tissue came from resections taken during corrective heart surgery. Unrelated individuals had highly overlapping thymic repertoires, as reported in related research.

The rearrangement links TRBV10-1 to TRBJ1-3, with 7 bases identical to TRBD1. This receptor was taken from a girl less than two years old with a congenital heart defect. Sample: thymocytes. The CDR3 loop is CASSEGASRGAPSVTRASGNTIYF. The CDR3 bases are TGCGCCAGCAGTGAAGGGGCGAGCAGGGGGGCTCCTTCGGTGACCAGAGCCTCTGGAAACACCATATATTTT.